This T cell receptor beta chain stems from a study of blood T cell repertoires in COVID-19. In the study overall: T cells, B-cell-depleted T cells, or PBMCs provided the cDNA or gDNA that served as material.

In the original analysis: Cell counts per sample came from amplifying reference gene primers. Repertoires were generated with immunoSEQ multiplex PCR, while TCRdb's copy carries only in-frame clones and drops some. The V and J calls and clone size come from that table; D and trimming were worked out from the DNA. Of 100,000 to 150,000 clones listed, approximately 84% are singletons. CDR3 length: 14 residues. V gave up 5 bases and J gave up 4 bases, with 14 bases separating them. In germline, CDR1 is MNHEY, CDR2 SVGAGI. A few counts support this clone. The source is a man in his 60s with acute or convalescent COVID-19. J is TRBJ2-5 and V is TRBV6-5; D gene uncertain. Sequencing was done on a sample of peripheral blood. CDR3 protein: CASSPRPGGETQYF. DNA of the CDR3: TGTGCCAGCAGTCCCCGGCCCGGCGGAGAGACCCAGTACTTC.